Below, one TCR beta chain is given with its context. This record comes from a study of blood T cell repertoires in COVID-19. At the level of the study: Collection of acute and convalescent COVID-19 samples took place in the United States, Italy and Spain. Sources were T cells, B-cell-depleted T cells, or PBMCs; the material itself was cDNA or gDNA.

The CDR3 covers 16 residues. Losses at the gene ends were 2 bases for V and 1 base for J; bases not matched to a gene: 6. The V gene's germline CDR1 is MGHDK and CDR2 SYGVNS. Method: immunoSEQ multiplex PCR; TCRdb's copy keeps in-frame clones and lacks some. The sample includes more than 70,000 clones, about 85% of them seen just once. The V and J genes are TRBV25-1 and TRBJ2-5; 8 positions agree with TRBD2. The clonotype comes from a woman in her 50s with active or convalescent COVID-19. The sample taken for sequencing was peripheral blood. DNA for the CDR3: TGTGCCAGCAGTGAAGTTCGCGGGGGGTCCCAAGAGACCCAGTACTTC. Translation gives CASSEVRGGSQETQYF. The whole variable domain, filled in from reference TRBV25-1 and TRBJ2-5, reads EADIYQTPRYLVIGTGKKITLECSQTMGHDKMYWYQQDPGMELHLIHYSYGVNSTEKGDLSSESTVSRIRTEHFPLTLESARPSHTSQYLCASSEVRGGSQETQYFGPGTRLLVL.